The sequence of this TCR beta chain was determined in a study of regulatory T cells in long-lasting Graves disease. Whole-study findings and limits: Persistent Graves' patients showed less TCR diversity than newly diagnosed patients showed.

Comment on this clonotype: Its antigen is not identified.

Sequencing libraries for TCR beta were prepared with iRepertoire HTBI primers and Arm-PCR of CDR3 regions. How the authors handled the data: Segment identification across samples yielded around 61 TRBV and about 14 TRBJ segments. TCRdb re-derived calls from the multiplex PCR reads in MiXCR, one entry per CDR3 protein. TCRdb's processing, not the authors' own work, is the source of the V and J calls. Altogether about 210,000 distinct CDR3 sequences are present, around a fifth being singletons, with the ten largest covering about 12%. Specified time point: newly diagnosed GD, antithyroid drugs for less than 3 months. Making the TCR library involved RNA that had been extracted from PBMCs. Germline CDR1 reads MDHEN; CDR2 reads SYDVKM. With V trimmed by 5 bases and J by 4 bases, 3 bases remained unmatched. This CDR3 is built from 13 residues. The same sample was also studied in work on T cells in Graves' hyperthyroidism and ophthalmopathy. As reported in that work: Patients aged 18 to 65 had newly diagnosed hyperthyroidism lasting under 2 months. HTBI primers were the set used in a first-round RT-PCR of the TCR CDR3.

The TCR comes from a woman in her 30s with Graves disease. The rearrangement uses TRBV28 and TRBJ2-5, with 8 positions matching TRBD2. The specimen was peripheral blood mononuclear cells (PBMCs), collected at new diagnosis, from a patient treated with antithyroid drugs. The CDR3 loop reads CASSIGLAETQYF. Written as DNA, the CDR3 is TGTGCCAGCAGTATTGGACTAGCAGAGACCCAGTACTTC.